The 21 T cell receptor beta chains in this list originate from one sample, sequenced in a study of blood T cell repertoires in COVID-19. Assay used: immunoSEQ multiplex PCR; TCRdb lists only in-frame clones, some missing. The sample lists about 210,000 clones; roughly nine tenths were seen once. Sequenced material: peripheral blood. The receptors originated from a man aged 25-45 years with acute or convalescent COVID-19.

The V call is TRBV5-6, the J call TRBJ1-1; 9 bases match TRBD1. The J segment lost 0 bases and the V segment lost 4 bases, leaving 13 bases of the junction unmatched. CDR3 size: 18 residues. Germline loops: CDR1 SGHDT, CDR2 YYEEEE. The chain's CDR3 is CASSRDRDTFHMNTEAFF. CDR3 DNA: TGTGCCAGCAGCCGGGACAGGGATACCTTTCATATGAACACTGAAGCTTTCTTT.

V gene TRBV28 combines with J gene TRBJ2-7; TRBD2 aligns across 7 bases. This CDR3 spans 13 amino acids. Germline-derived CDR1 and CDR2 are MDHEN and SYDVKM. Trimming removed 6 bases from V and 7 bases from J; junction bases left unmatched: 9. The CDR3 DNA reads as TGTGCCAGCAGCCGGGGGGACGTCCCGGAGCAGTACTTC. Its translation: CASSRGDVPEQYF. The full variable domain, in which reference TRBV28 and TRBJ2-7 provide the parts outside the CDR3, is DVKVTQSSRYLVKRTGEKVFLECVQDMDHENMFWYRQDPGLGLRLIYFSYDVKMKEKGDIPEGYSVSREKKERFSLILESASTNQTSMYLCASSRGDVPEQYFGPGTRLTVT.

This chain uses TRBV28 with TRBJ2-1; 8 bases match TRBD2. Trimming removed 7 bases from V and 1 base from J; junction bases left unmatched: 3. Germline V gene data show CDR1 as MDHEN and CDR2 as SYDVKM. The CDR3 contains 14 residues. The CDR3 is CASTGTRSYNEQFF. In nucleotides, the CDR3 is TGTGCCAGCACCGGGACTAGGTCCTACAATGAGCAGTTCTTC.

The chain's CDR3 is CASSLGRGRALVYNEQFF. The DNA of the CDR3 is TGTGCCAGCAGCTTAGGCCGCGGGAGGGCCTTAGTTTACAATGAGCAGTTCTTC. The chain has TRBV11-2 and TRBJ2-1, with 9 bases aligning to TRBD2. CDR3 length equals 18 residues. Germline trimming cut 1 base from V and 4 bases from J; bases unmatched to any gene: 11. Germline values: CDR1 SGHAT, CDR2 FQNNGV.

This clone was observed many times. The chain employs TRBV28 and TRBJ2-7, with a tentative D call TRBD2 (6 bases). The CDR3 length is 13 residues. Germline lookup yields CDR1 MDHEN and CDR2 SYDVKM. V was trimmed by 6 bases and J by 7 bases, leaving 16 bases between them. The CDR3 sequence is CASRVGTLREQYF. CDR3 nucleotide sequence: TGTGCCAGCAGAGTTGGGACTTTGAGGGAGCAGTACTTC.

The V call is TRBV5-1, the J call TRBJ1-4; no reliable D call. The length of the CDR3 is 17 residues. Germline CDR1 is SGHRS and CDR2 is YFSETQ. V was pared by 1 base and J by 5 bases, with 18 bases between. CDR3 DNA: TGCGCCAGCAGCTTGCGATCGGGGATGGCGGCAAATGAAAAACTGTTTTTT. It translates to CASSLRSGMAANEKLFF.

The V call is TRBV9, the J call TRBJ1-4, with D tentatively TRBD1 (5 bases). The CDR3 loop spans 15 amino acids. Trimming shortened V by 4 bases and J by 10 bases, and 20 bases separated the two germline ends. Germline V lookup: CDR1 SGDLS, CDR2 YYNGEE. CDR3 residues: CASSPEGLRRGKLFF. CDR3 sequence (DNA): TGTGCCAGCAGCCCGGAGGGACTTAGGAGGGGAAAACTGTTTTTT.

The rearrangement joins TRBV28 to TRBJ1-5, with no clear D. The germline V gene has CDR1 MDHEN and CDR2 SYDVKM. The CDR3 consists of 11 residues. V dropped 3 bases and J dropped 6 bases, with 3 bases sitting between them. The CDR3 bases are TGTGCCAGCAGTTTCGGTCAGCCCCAGCATTTT. Protein: CASSFGQPQHF.

This clone was found once. The chain recombines TRBV3-1 (or the pseudogene TRBV3-2) with TRBJ2-1, with 16 bases matching TRBD2. Unmatched junction bases numbered 2, after V lost 3 bases and J lost 9 bases. The CDR3 has 15 amino acids. Germline V gene sequence: CDR1 LGHDT, CDR2 YNNKEL (reference sequence). CDR3 sequence: CASSQGLAGGIEQFF. CDR3 in DNA: TGTGCCAGCAGCCAGGGACTAGCGGGGGGGATTGAGCAGTTCTTC.

The chain is built from TRBV4-1 and TRBJ2-5; 9 bases line up with TRBD1. The CDR3 contains 13 residues. V lost 9 bases and J lost 1; bases outside the gene matches: 3. CDR1 is MGHRA and CDR2 is YSYEKL in the germline V gene. The CDR3 region has the DNA TGCGCCAGTAGGGGACAGGGCCAAGAGACCCAGTACTTC. It specifies CASRGQGQETQYF.

The gene calls are TRBV2 and TRBJ2-1, with 8 positions matching TRBD2. J was trimmed by 9 bases and V by 5 bases; bases with no gene match: 18. This CDR3 contains 17 residues. Germline V gene sequence: CDR1 SNHLY, CDR2 FYNNEI. The chain's CDR3 is CASSRHSGTSGGGEQFF. The CDR3 DNA sequence: TGTGCCAGCAGTAGACATTCCGGGACTAGTGGGGGTGGTGAGCAGTTCTTC.

CDR3 bases: TGTGCCAGCAGCCGAGCGGGGGTCTACGAGCAGTACTTC. This sequence encodes CASSRAGVYEQYF. J is TRBJ2-7 and V is TRBV3-1 (or the pseudogene TRBV3-2); TRBD2 matches at 8 bases. Germline-derived CDR1 and CDR2 are LGHDT and YNNKEL (reference sequence). The CDR3 loop spans 13 amino acids. The V gene end was trimmed by 4 bases and the J gene end by 3 bases; junction bases not matched to a gene: 2.

The chain carries TRBV24-1 and TRBJ2-2; no firm D call. Germline V gene data show CDR1 as KGHDR and CDR2 as SFDVKD. Between the trimmed V and J ends, which lost 9 bases and 0 bases, there was a span of 10 bases. The CDR3 sequence is 14 residues long. Here the CDR3 reads CATHLDTNTGELFF. DNA for the CDR3: TGTGCCACCCATCTAGATACGAACACCGGGGAGCTGTTTTTT.

The chain combines TRBV6-6 with TRBJ1-3; TRBD1 might be the D (5 bases). CDR3 size: 16 residues. The germline V gene encodes CDR1 MNHNY and CDR2 SVGAGI (reference sequence). The V gene lost 5 bases and the J gene lost 2 bases, with 16 bases spanning the gap. The DNA for the CDR3 is TGTGCCAGCAGTCCCCACCCAGGGTCCCCTGGAAACACCATATATTTT. Translation: CASSPHPGSPGNTIYF.

The genes are TRBV5-1 and TRBJ1-6; 7 positions match TRBD1. There are 16 residues in the CDR3. The germline V gene encodes CDR1 SGHRS and CDR2 YFSETQ. Unmatched junction bases numbered 6, after V lost 0 bases and J lost 6 bases. As DNA, the CDR3 is TGCGCCAGCAGCTTGGGATGGGACAGATCTAATTCACCCCTCCACTTT. Protein sequence: CASSLGWDRSNSPLHF.

This chain uses TRBV5-4 with TRBJ2-5; possibly TRBD2 for D (5 bases). This CDR3 is 14 amino acids long. With 0 bases removed from V and 3 bases from J, the gap between germline ends came to 9 bases. Germline CDR1 SGHNT, CDR2 YYREEE (reference sequence). CDR3 sequence: CASSLEDSKETQYF. The CDR3 DNA is TGTGCCAGCAGCTTGGAGGACTCTAAAGAGACCCAGTACTTC.

J is TRBJ2-1 and V is TRBV28, with 11 bases lining up with TRBD2. Germline trimming cut 6 bases from V and 8 bases from J; bases unmatched to any gene: 15. The CDR3 is made up of 17 amino acids. The germline CDR1 and CDR2 sequences are MDHEN and SYDVKM. CDR3 DNA: TGTGCCAGCAGCGCCTTAGCGGGGGGGCCAGGGTGGGATGAGCAGTTCTTC. Protein product: CASSALAGGPGWDEQFF.

The V gene is TRBV13, the J gene TRBJ2-7; D possibly corresponds to TRBD2 (5 bases). The germline V gene has CDR1 PRHDT and CDR2 FYEKMQ (reference sequence). The CDR3 covers 14 residues. Trimming shortened V by 5 bases and J by 2 bases, and 13 bases separated the two germline ends. As DNA, the CDR3 is TGTGCCAGCAGCATAAACCGGGATCCCTACGAGCAGTACTTC. It encodes CASSINRDPYEQYF.

The chain recombines TRBV7-3 with TRBJ1-2, with 7 bases identical to TRBD1. Germline-derived CDR1 and CDR2 are SGHTA and FQGTGA. The V and J ends lost 5 bases and 3 bases, in that order; junction bases with no gene match: 3. The CDR3 covers 13 residues. CDR3 sequence reads: CASSPDRDYGYTF. In DNA form, the CDR3 reads TGTGCCAGCAGCCCAGACAGGGACTATGGCTACACCTTC.

This clone was observed once. The CDR3 DNA is TGCGCCAGCACCCGCGGGGTTCCATTACGTGGCGAGCAGTACTTC. Protein: CASTRGVPLRGEQYF. This chain joins TRBV23-1 and TRBJ2-7; D perhaps matches TRBD2 (6 bases). TRBV23-1 is labeled an ORF, and its function is uncertain. The CDR3 has 15 residues. V lost 7 bases, J lost 6 bases, and 22 bases lay in between.

This chain uses TRBV7-6 with TRBJ2-5; 12 bases map to TRBD2. The CDR3 covers 16 residues. Germline CDR1 reads SGHVS; CDR2 reads FNYEAQ. With V trimmed by 4 bases and J by 6 bases, 9 bases remained unmatched. The CDR3 nucleotides read TGTGCCAGCAGCTCCACACTAGCGGGAGGATCGAAGACCCAGTACTTC. Translated, it gives CASSSTLAGGSKTQYF.